This T cell receptor (beta chain) stems from a study of T cells after yellow fever vaccination. General observations from the study: Though weaker, the secondary response peaked faster, on day 5 versus 15. Post-booster repertoires contained most primary-vaccination clones again (roughly 96% CD4, approximately 88% CD8).

This clonotype was observed at least ten times. The antigen is unknown. The CDR3 is 13 amino acids. V lost 3 bases, J lost 5 bases, and 10 bases lay in between. A process of 5'RACE template switching, which added a universal primer site and UMIs, was used to make TCR cDNA. One entry per CDR3 protein, called by TCRdb with MiXCR from the 5' RACE reads. The sample gives 85,000 to 100,000 distinct CDR3 sequences, approximately 5.5% of which show up once; approximately 39% is in the top ten. The input for sequencing was CD8+ T cells sorted from PBMCs, taken 10 days after the yellow fever booster vaccination. The clonotype was recovered from a man aged 18 to 29 who received the YFV17D yellow fever vaccine. The J gene is TRBJ2-5, the V gene TRBV12-3 or TRBV12-4; D is undetermined. The CDR3 DNA follows: TGTGCCAGCAGTTTTGGTAGTTACGAGACCCAGTACTTC. The encoded protein is CASSFGSYETQYF.